This entry lists 7 T cell receptor beta chains sequenced from one sample in a study of blood T cell repertoires in COVID-19. Only in-frame clones appear in the TCRdb table, and some are missing; sequencing was by immunoSEQ multiplex PCR. This table has about 120,000 clones, roughly four fifths appearing once. The sample taken for sequencing was peripheral blood. Receptors originate from a human donor in a cohort sampled during active COVID-19.

The rearrangement uses TRBV5-1 and TRBJ1-2; the D gene is possibly TRBD1 (5 bases). The V end lost 0 bases, the J end lost 4 bases, and 13 bases lay between the germline ends. This CDR3 has 15 amino acids. CDR1 and CDR2 (germline): SGHRS, YFSETQ. This CDR3 is CASSLGLGRVYGYTF. The CDR3 bases are TGCGCCAGCAGCTTGGGTCTAGGCAGGGTCTATGGCTACACCTTC.

The chain combines TRBV25-1 with TRBJ1-1; a possible D gene is TRBD1 (6 bases). V was cut by 7 bases and J by 6 bases, with 12 bases left in between. The germline V gene has CDR1 MGHDK and CDR2 SYGVNS. The CDR3 length is 12 residues. The DNA of the CDR3 is TGTGCCAGCATTGGGGGGGCCGCTGAAGCTTTCTTT. Protein sequence: CASIGGAAEAFF.

V is TRBV3-1 (or the pseudogene TRBV3-2) and J is TRBJ2-7, with TRBD2 matching 12 bases. This CDR3 region has 22 residues. Trimming took 2 bases from V and 6 from J; bases not matched to a gene: 26. Germline assignment: CDR1 LGHDT and CDR2 YNNKEL (reference sequence). The CDR3 DNA follows: TGTGCCAGCAGCCAAATCCCTGTCCTCGGTGCTAGCGGGAGGGCCGTGGTCTCCGAGCAGTACTTC. This gives the protein CASSQIPVLGASGRAVVSEQYF.

CDR3 bases: TGCAGTGCTAGTACCGGGACAGGGGACGCAGATACGCAGTATTTT. Its translation: CSASTGTGDADTQYF. V is TRBV20-1 and J is TRBJ2-3; TRBD1 agrees at 10 bases. Germline V gene data show CDR1 as DFQATT and CDR2 as SNEGSKA (reference sequence). The CDR3 runs to 15 residues. With 3 bases clipped from V and 4 bases from J, the junction kept 7 bases outside the gene matches.

J is TRBJ2-2 and V is TRBV5-1; 7 bases line up with TRBD2. V gave up 9 bases and J gave up 3 bases; unmatched junction bases: 8. This CDR3 comprises 14 residues. From germline, CDR1 is SGHRS and CDR2 YFSETQ. CDR3 in DNA: TGCGCCACGCGACCGGGACTATACACCGGGGAGCTGTTTTTT. Its protein is CATRPGLYTGELFF. The full variable domain, its missing parts supplied by reference TRBV5-1 and TRBJ2-2, is KAGVTQTPRYLIKTRGQQVTLSCSPISGHRSVSWYQQTPGQGLQFLFEYFSETQRNKGNFPGRFSGRQFSNSRSEMNVSTLELGDSALYLCATRPGLYTGELFFGEGSRLTVL.

CDR3 residues: CATSDPAGTGDTGELFF. In nucleotides, the CDR3 is TGTGCCACCAGTGACCCCGCCGGGACAGGGGACACCGGGGAGCTGTTTTTT. The rearrangement joins TRBV24-1 to TRBJ2-2; 10 bases agree with TRBD1. This CDR3 is built from 17 residues. The V gene's germline CDR1 is KGHDR and CDR2 SFDVKD. The V segment lost 4 bases and the J segment 3 bases; nucleotides outside the gene matches: 7.

The gene calls are TRBV6-5 and TRBJ1-1; D unclear. Trimming cost V 10 bases and J 4 bases, with 16 bases left between them. The CDR3 totals 13 residues. Germline lookup yields CDR1 MNHEY and CDR2 SVGAGI. CDR3: CATRVGGSTEAFF. The CDR3 DNA follows: TGTGCCACCCGGGTCGGCGGGAGCACTGAAGCTTTCTTT.